The 18 T cell receptor beta chains listed next were all sequenced from one sample in a study of spatial heterogeneity in lung cancer. Sample time point: sample taken at primary tumor resection. TCRdb reanalysed the 5' RACE reads using MiXCR and keeps one entry per CDR3 protein. The sample contains about 38,000 distinct CDR3 sequences, roughly 8% of which appear only once. Source: PBMCs, taken at surgery. The receptors here all came from a male donor with early-stage non-small cell lung cancer.

This clonotype came up a few times. The gene calls are TRBV28 and TRBJ2-7; TRBD1 is a possible D gene (6 bases). CDR3 length equals 13 residues. Trimming cost V 7 bases and J 2 bases, with 12 bases left between them. Germline V gene data show CDR1 as MDHEN and CDR2 as SYDVKM. This CDR3 reads CASNSGEPYEQYV. In DNA, the CDR3 is TGTGCCAGCAACTCAGGGGAACCCTACGAGCAGTACGTC.

The chain combines TRBV5-1 with TRBJ2-3; D remains ambiguous. The CDR3 totals 15 residues. Trimming pared 0 bases from V and 3 bases from J, leaving 11 bases between. CDR1 is SGHRS and CDR2 is YFSETQ in the germline V gene. The CDR3 loop reads CASSLGAVQTDTQYF. DNA for the CDR3: TGCGCCAGCAGCTTGGGTGCAGTTCAGACAGATACGCAGTATTTT.

This clonotype was picked up many times. The V gene is TRBV12-3 or TRBV12-4, the J gene TRBJ1-1; TRBD1 agrees at 10 bases. After removal of 5 bases from V and 6 bases from J, the junction contained 9 bases not matched to a gene. CDR3 length equals 15 residues. The CDR3 loop is CASSPNRQGAAEAFF. The CDR3 DNA reads as TGTGCCAGCAGTCCGAACAGACAGGGGGCTGCTGAAGCTTTCTTT.

Written as DNA, the CDR3 is TGTGCCTGGAGTGTAGACGGGACCTACGAGCAGTACTTC. Its translation: CAWSVDGTYEQYF. V and J are TRBV30 and TRBJ2-7, with D possibly TRBD2 on 5 matching bases. This CDR3 region has 13 residues. Germline V gene lookup returns CDR1 GTSNPN and CDR2 SVGIG (reference sequence). The V end lost 0 bases, the J end lost 2 bases, and 8 bases lay between the germline ends.

This clonotype was observed many times. The rearrangement links TRBV7-8 to TRBJ1-4, with D uncertain. V was pared by 7 bases and J by 0 bases, with 6 bases between. This CDR3 has 13 amino acids. In germline, CDR1 is SGHVS, CDR2 FQNEAQ. CDR3 coding DNA: TGTGCCAGCACCCCCTCAACTAATGAAAAACTGTTTTTT. Its translation is CASTPSTNEKLFF.

The chain combines TRBV24-1 with TRBJ2-3; a possible D gene is TRBD2 (6 bases). The CDR3 sequence is 14 residues long. Germline CDR1 is KGHDR and CDR2 is SFDVKD. Trimming shortened V by 6 bases and J by 0 bases, and 9 bases separated the two germline ends. CDR3 nucleotides: TGTGCCACCAGTTATAGCGGAAGCACAGATACGCAGTATTTT. Its translation: CATSYSGSTDTQYF.

This clonotype has at least ten counts. V is TRBV2 and J is TRBJ1-6; D remains ambiguous. Per the germline V gene, CDR1 is SNHLY and CDR2 is FYNNEI. The CDR3 runs to 13 residues. Deletions cut 0 bases from V and 4 bases from J, with 1 base between. The CDR3 nucleotides are TGTGCCAGCAGTGAAGCGTATAATTCACCCCTCCACTTT. It is translated as CASSEAYNSPLHF.

This clonotype was seen only a few times. The chain employs TRBV12-3 or TRBV12-4 and TRBJ2-2; D is tentatively TRBD1 or TRBD2 (5 bases each). The ends were cut back, 6 bases at V and 4 bases at J, with 12 bases in the middle. This CDR3 region has 14 residues. Written as DNA, the CDR3 is TGTGCCAGCAGATTGGGACCGCGCACCGGGGAGCTGTTTTTT. Its protein product is CASRLGPRTGELFF.

This sequence joins TRBV4-1 and TRBJ2-3; TRBD1 is a possible D gene (6 bases). This CDR3 has 16 residues. CDR1 and CDR2 from the germline V gene are MGHRA and YSYEKL. Trimming took off 3 bases at V and 0 bases at J, with 13 bases between the two ends. In DNA form, the CDR3 reads TGCGCCAGCAGCCAGGCCCCGGGACAAAGCACAGATACGCAGTATTTT. This sequence encodes CASSQAPGQSTDTQYF.

About this clonotype itself: A much larger clone is a single base away; this may be a read error. The chain joins TRBV20-1 to TRBJ1-2; D is perhaps TRBD1 (5 bases). With 3 bases removed from V and 3 bases from J, the gap between germline ends came to 14 bases. The CDR3 length is 14 residues. Germline CDR1 reads DFQATT; CDR2 reads SNEGSKA (reference sequence). This chain's CDR3 is CSARRTRVDYGYTF. In DNA, the CDR3 is TGCAGTGCTAGGAGGACAAGGGTAGACTATGGCTACACCTTC.

This clonotype was counted many times. For the CDR3, the DNA is TGTGCCAGCAGCCCCGGGCTAGCGGGAGGGGCGCATGAGCAGTTCTTC. This gives the protein CASSPGLAGGAHEQFF. The chain links TRBV7-2 to TRBJ2-1, with TRBD2 matching over 12 bases. Trimming took 5 bases from V and 8 from J; bases not matched to a gene: 10. This CDR3 is 16 amino acids long. In germline, CDR1 is SGHTA, CDR2 FQGNSA.

The table lists this clonotype with a few counts. This CDR3 reads CASSPRTNRDGNTIYF. The CDR3 DNA follows: TGTGCCAGCTCACCCCGAACCAACAGAGATGGAAACACCATATATTTT. The chain recombines TRBV18 with TRBJ1-3; D is uncertain. This CDR3 spans 16 amino acids. Trimming shortened V by 3 bases and J by 3 bases, and 15 bases separated the two germline ends. The germline gives CDR1 KGHSH, CDR2 LQKENI.

This clonotype was recorded a few times. The V and J genes are TRBV7-2 and TRBJ2-1; 7 positions agree with TRBD1. This CDR3 has 16 amino acids. Germline assignment: CDR1 SGHTA and CDR2 FQGNSA. With 6 bases clipped from V and 0 bases from J, the junction kept 8 bases outside the gene matches. For the CDR3, the DNA is TGTGCCAGCAGACGTATACAGGGGAGCTCCTACAATGAGCAGTTCTTC. Translating gives CASRRIQGSSYNEQFF.

This chain joins TRBV2 and TRBJ1-1, with D maybe TRBD1 (6 bases). The CDR3 consists of 14 residues. Trimming removed 8 bases at V and 0 bases at J, with 13 bases between. Germline V gene sequence: CDR1 SNHLY, CDR2 FYNNEI. The CDR3 sequence is CASRTDSLNTEAFF. CDR3 sequence (DNA): TGTGCCAGCCGTACGGACAGTTTGAACACTGAAGCTTTCTTT.

This clonotype was counted many times. The rearrangement joins TRBV20-1 to TRBJ2-3, with 9 nucleotides matching TRBD2. The CDR3 is 16 residues long. V shed 0 bases and J 2 bases; nucleotides not matched to a gene: 6. Looked up from germline, CDR1 is DFQATT and CDR2 is SNEGSKA (reference sequence). The CDR3, as DNA: TGCAGTGCTAGAGAACCAGCGGGGGGATTCACAGATACGCAGTATTTT. Amino acid sequence: CSAREPAGGFTDTQYF.

There are many counts of this clonotype. The V and J genes are TRBV18 and TRBJ2-3; D not certain. The CDR3 is made up of 11 amino acids. The germline CDR1 and CDR2 sequences are KGHSH and LQKENI. V gave up 5 bases and J gave up 3 bases, with 3 bases separating them. The CDR3 DNA reads as TGTGCCAGCTCATGGACAGATACGCAGTATTTT. This translates into CASSWTDTQYF.

This clonotype was seen ten or more times. The V gene is TRBV12-3 or TRBV12-4, the J gene TRBJ2-1; 8 nucleotides align to TRBD2. This CDR3 is built from 11 residues. V gave up 6 bases and J gave up 9 bases; unmatched junction bases: 1. The CDR3 region is CASRREAEQFF. CDR3 DNA sequence: TGTGCCAGCAGGCGGGAGGCTGAGCAGTTCTTC.

This clonotype has just a few counts. The gene calls are TRBV15 and TRBJ2-7; possible D gene TRBD1, 5 bases. CDR3 length equals 17 residues. Germline lookup yields CDR1 LNHNV and CDR2 YYDKDF (reference sequence). V was pared by 2 bases and J by 3 bases, with 20 bases between. For the CDR3, the DNA is TGTGCCACCAGCAGAAGGGGCTTCGCAACCTTCTACTACGAGCAGTACGTC. It codes for CATSRRGFATFYYEQYV.